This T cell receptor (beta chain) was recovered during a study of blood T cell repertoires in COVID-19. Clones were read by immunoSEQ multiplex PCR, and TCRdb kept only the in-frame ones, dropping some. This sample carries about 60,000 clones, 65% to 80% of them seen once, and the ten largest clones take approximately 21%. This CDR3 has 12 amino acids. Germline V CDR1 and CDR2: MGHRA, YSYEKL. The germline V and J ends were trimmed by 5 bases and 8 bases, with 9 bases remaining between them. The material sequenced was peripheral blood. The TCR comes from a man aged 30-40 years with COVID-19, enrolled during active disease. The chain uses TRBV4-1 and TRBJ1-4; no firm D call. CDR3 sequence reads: CASSKGTEKLFF. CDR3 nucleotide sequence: TGCGCCAGCAGCAAAGGAACAGAAAAACTGTTTTTT.